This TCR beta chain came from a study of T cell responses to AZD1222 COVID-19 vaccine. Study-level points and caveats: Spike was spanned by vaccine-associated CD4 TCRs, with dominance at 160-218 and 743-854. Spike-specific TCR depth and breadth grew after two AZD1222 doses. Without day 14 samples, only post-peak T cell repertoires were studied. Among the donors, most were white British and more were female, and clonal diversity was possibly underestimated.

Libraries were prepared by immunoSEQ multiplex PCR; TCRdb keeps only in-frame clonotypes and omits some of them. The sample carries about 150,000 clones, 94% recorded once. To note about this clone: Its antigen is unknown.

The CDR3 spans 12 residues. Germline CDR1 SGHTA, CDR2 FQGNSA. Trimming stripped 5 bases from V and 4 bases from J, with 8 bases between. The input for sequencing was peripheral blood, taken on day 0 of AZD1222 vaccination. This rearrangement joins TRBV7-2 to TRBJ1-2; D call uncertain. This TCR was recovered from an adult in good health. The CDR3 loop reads CASSPDGYGYTF. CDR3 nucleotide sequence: TGTGCCAGCAGCCCTGATGGCTATGGCTACACCTTC.